Below are 2 T cell receptor beta chains sequenced from a single sample in a study of T cell responses to AZD1222 COVID-19 vaccine. Using immunoSEQ multiplex PCR, the repertoire was profiled, and TCRdb retains in-frame clones only, with some absent. The profile shows 150,000 to 250,000 clones, approximately 89% of them singletons. Sequencing was performed on peripheral blood, taken 28 days after the second AZD1222 dose. Receptors were obtained from an adult who received the AZD1222 COVID-19 vaccine.

A few counts support this clone. CDR3 sequence: CASSNYRGACYGYTF. For the CDR3, the DNA is TGTGCCAGCAGCAACTACAGGGGGGCTTGCTATGGCTACACCTTC. The chain uses TRBV21-1 and TRBJ1-2; TRBD1, the D gene given by the table, was not confirmed from the DNA. TRBV21-1 is termed a pseudogene. The CDR3 runs to 15 residues.

The chain employs TRBV19 and TRBJ2-1; TRBD2 matches 7 bases. The ends lost 7 bases at V and 5 bases at J; junction bases unmatched: 8. The CDR3 runs 14 residues. The germline V gene has CDR1 LNHDA and CDR2 SQIVND (reference sequence). The CDR3 DNA is TGTGCCAGTACCTACGGGAGGCTCCACAATGAGCAGTTCTTC. It encodes CASTYGRLHNEQFF.